The clone carrying this T cell receptor (beta chain) was counted ten times or more. The antigen is unknown. These data are taken from a study of T-cell reconstitution after alpha-beta-depleted transplantation in children. Whole-study findings and limits: Elevated TCRbeta diversity at day 60 was traced, in some patients, to surviving recipient T cells and thymic progenitors. T cells produced anew were the main source of T-cell counts and diversity one year after transplant. Expanded clones from the graft, numbering several hundred, reportedly supplied alpha-beta T cells about two months after transplant.

The V gene lost 3 bases and the J gene lost 0 bases, with 11 bases spanning the gap. CDR3 length equals 15 residues. Germline CDR1 and CDR2: SEHNR and FQNEAQ (reference sequence). Unique molecular identifiers featured in how the TCRbeta library was prepared. In TCRdb, the PCR reads were re-called with MiXCR into one record per CDR3 protein. The sample includes 280,000 or so distinct CDR3 sequences, more than 9% of them seen just once. The clonotype originates from a male patient between 2 and 15 years old who had a stem cell transplant for chronic granulomatous disease, so the T cells may come from the graft donor. This chain links TRBV7-9 with TRBJ2-5; D remains unclear. The sequencing used peripheral blood, collected 180 days after TCRalphabeta/CD19-depleted stem cell transplant. The CDR3 DNA sequence: TGTGCCAGCAGCTTTCACAGCGTTAACCAAGAGACCCAGTACTTC. Translated: CASSFHSVNQETQYF. Full variable domain (remainder filled in from reference TRBV7-9 and TRBJ2-5): DTGVSQNPRHKITKRGQNVTFRCDPISEHNRLYWYRQTLGQGPEFLTYFQNEAQLEKSRLLSDRFSAERPKGSFSTLEIQRTEQGDSAMYLCASSFHSVNQETQYFGPGTRLLVL.